Sequencing of this T cell receptor (beta chain) was carried out in a study of Graves' ophthalmopathy and Graves' hyperthyroidism. This clonotype was seen only a few times. This CDR3 contains 17 residues. Trimming cost V 6 bases and J 4 bases, with 21 bases left between them. Researchers turned away patients with other autoimmune diseases, uncontrolled infections, pregnancy or lactation. Transcripts of RNA were the source for amplifying TCR beta CDR3 regions. HTBI-primed first-round RT-PCR preceded second-round multiplex PCR. TCRdb processed the multiplex PCR reads anew with MiXCR; each CDR3 protein has one entry. Of 200,000 to 250,000 distinct CDR3 sequences listed, roughly 21% are singletons.

The source material was peripheral blood. The sequence came from a woman between 50 and 59 years old with Graves' ophthalmopathy. The chain is built from TRBV12-3 or TRBV12-4 and TRBJ2-2; D is possibly TRBD2 (5 bases). The CDR3 DNA reads as TGTGCCAGCAGCCTTTTTAGGTCGCGGGCGTTCACCGGGGAGCTGTTTTTT. It specifies CASSLFRSRAFTGELFF.